The next 25 T cell receptor beta chains were all read from a single sample in a study of blood T cell repertoires in COVID-19. TCRdb's copy holds only in-frame clones and misses some; the assay was immunoSEQ multiplex PCR. Among about 240,000 clones listed, 86% were seen once. The sample consisted of peripheral blood. These receptors came from a man aged 55 to 70 with acute or convalescent COVID-19.

The chain employs TRBV11-1 and TRBJ2-1, with D unclear. From germline, CDR1 is SGHAT and CDR2 FQDESV (reference sequence). The V end lost 3 bases, the J end lost 7 bases, and 4 bases lay between the germline ends. The CDR3 runs to 11 residues. CDR3 DNA: TGTGCCAGCAGCTTTTCGAATGAGCAGTTCTTC. It encodes CASSFSNEQFF.

The V gene is TRBV24-1, the J gene TRBJ1-1, with TRBD1 matching 7 bases. From germline, CDR1 is KGHDR and CDR2 SFDVKD. This CDR3 spans 13 amino acids. V dropped 12 bases and J dropped 0; count of bases not matched to a gene: 6. CDR3 protein: CAVRQGMNTEAFF. DNA of the CDR3: TGTGCCGTGCGACAGGGAATGAACACTGAAGCTTTCTTT.

The CDR3 region has the DNA TGTGCCAGCAGCGTAAGACAGTCAATAGGGCTTTCTTATGAGCAGTTCTTC. It translates to CASSVRQSIGLSYEQFF. The chain links TRBV9 to TRBJ2-1; D is perhaps TRBD1 (5 bases). Germline lookup yields CDR1 SGDLS and CDR2 YYNGEE. The CDR3 runs to 17 residues. V was pared by 1 base and J by 8 bases, with 22 bases between.

The chain joins TRBV10-3 to TRBJ2-1, with TRBD2 identical over 7 bases. Germline values: CDR1 ENHRY, CDR2 SYGVKD. After removal of 4 bases from V and 5 bases from J, the junction contained 8 bases not matched to a gene. The CDR3 extends over 15 amino acids. This CDR3 is CAISAGELADNEQFF. The CDR3 region has the DNA TGTGCCATCAGTGCGGGTGAGCTAGCGGACAATGAGCAGTTCTTC.

This clone was detected once. The J gene is TRBJ2-7, the V gene TRBV19, with D possibly being TRBD1 (6 bases). CDR3 length equals 13 residues. V lost 8 bases and J 1 base, leaving 12 bases between the germline ends. Germline V gives CDR1 LNHDA, CDR2 SQIVND (reference sequence). This CDR3 reads CASQGTPSYEQYF. The DNA of the CDR3 is TGTGCCAGTCAAGGGACACCATCCTACGAGCAGTACTTC. Full variable domain (rest looked up from reference TRBV19 and TRBJ2-7): DGGITQSPKYLFRKEGQNVTLSCEQNLNHDAMYWYRQDPGQGLRLIYYSQIVNDFQKGDIAEGYSVSREKKESFPLTVTSAQKNPTAFYLCASQGTPSYEQYFGPGTRLTVT.

The V gene is TRBV7-9, the J gene TRBJ2-7, with TRBD1 identical over 9 bases. Per germline, CDR1 SEHNR and CDR2 FQNEAQ (reference sequence). V trimming: 1 base; J trimming: 0 bases; junction bases outside the gene matches: 1. The CDR3 contains 15 residues. The CDR3 DNA reads TGTGCCAGCAGCTTAGGACAGGGGGTCTCCTACGAGCAGTACTTC. Protein product: CASSLGQGVSYEQYF.

The chain employs TRBV19 and TRBJ1-1; D uncertain. Germline assignment: CDR1 LNHDA and CDR2 SQIVND (reference sequence). Trimming pared 3 bases from V and 7 bases from J, leaving 12 bases between. CDR3 length: 13 residues. The CDR3 protein is CASSIGTGFEAFF. For the CDR3, the DNA is TGTGCCAGTAGTATTGGAACGGGTTTTGAAGCTTTCTTT.

The chain is built from TRBV6-5 and TRBJ1-1; a possible D gene is TRBD1 (5 bases). V lost 6 bases and J 7 bases, leaving 15 bases between the germline ends. CDR3 size: 13 residues. Germline CDR1 reads MNHEY; CDR2 reads SVGAGI. CDR3 DNA: TGTGCCAGCAGCCCCTCCAGGGAAGGTGAAGCTTTCTTT. Amino acids: CASSPSREGEAFF.

V and J are TRBV15 and TRBJ1-2; TRBD1 agrees at 8 bases. Germline V gene sequence: CDR1 LNHNV, CDR2 YYDKDF (reference sequence). This CDR3 has 14 residues. The junction had 8 bases not matched to a gene; V was cut back by 4 bases and J by 7 bases. The CDR3 loop is CATSIDRGSGGYTF. CDR3 coding DNA: TGTGCCACCAGCATAGACAGGGGTTCGGGTGGCTACACCTTC. Based on the CDR3 plus reference TRBV15 and TRBJ1-2, the full variable domain is DAMVIQNPRYQVTQFGKPVTLSCSQTLNHNVMYWYQQKSSQAPKLLFHYYDKDFNNEADTPDNFQSRRPNTSFCFLDIRSPGLGDTAMYLCATSIDRGSGGYTFGSGTRLTVV.

This sequence joins TRBV6-5 and TRBJ2-7; 7 bases line up with TRBD1. This CDR3 is built from 13 residues. In germline, CDR1 is MNHEY, CDR2 SVGAGI. V lost 5 bases to trimming and J lost 6 bases; unmatched junction nucleotides: 7. CDR3 bases: TGTGCCAGCAGTCCCCAGGGGGAGCGCGAGCAGTACTTC. The encoded protein is CASSPQGEREQYF.

CDR3 sequence: CSATLAEYYEQYF. The CDR3 DNA is TGCAGCGCCACACTAGCGGAGTACTACGAGCAGTACTTC. V is TRBV29-1 and J is TRBJ2-7; 8 nucleotides agree with TRBD2. Germline V lookup: CDR1 SQVTM, CDR2 ANQGSEA. The length of the CDR3 is 13 residues. V was pared by 7 bases and J by 3 bases, with 8 bases of the junction left unmatched.

CDR3 residues: CSARGPFF. The CDR3 DNA sequence: TGCAGTGCTAGGGGGCCGTTCTTC. This chain links TRBV20-1 with TRBJ2-1; TRBD1 might be the D (5 bases). Looked up from germline, CDR1 is DFQATT and CDR2 is SNEGSKA (reference sequence). The V end lost 3 bases, the J end lost 15 bases, and 6 bases lay between the germline ends. The CDR3 spans 8 residues.

This chain links TRBV28 with TRBJ1-1; 7 positions match TRBD1. The trim removed 8 bases at V and 5 bases at J, leaving 11 bases unmatched. There are 14 residues in the CDR3. CDR1 is MDHEN, CDR2 SYDVKM, per germline. The CDR3 bases are TGTGCCAGCCTCCATCCGGGGACAGTGACTGAAGCTTTCTTT. It specifies CASLHPGTVTEAFF.

This clone is a singleton in its sample. V is TRBV9 and J is TRBJ2-2, with 11 bases aligning to TRBD1. The V gene's germline CDR1 is SGDLS and CDR2 YYNGEE. Unmatched junction bases numbered 7, after V lost 4 bases and J lost 2 bases. There are 17 residues in the CDR3. The CDR3 DNA reads TGTGCCAGCAGCTCCAGTGGGACAGGGGGTAACACCGGGGAGCTGTTTTTT. It is translated as CASSSSGTGGNTGELFF.

V is TRBV27 and J is TRBJ1-2; D might be TRBD1 (6 bases). The germline V and J ends were trimmed by 6 bases and 0 bases, with 14 bases remaining between them. CDR1 and CDR2 (germline): MNHEY, SMNVEV (reference sequence). The CDR3 covers 15 residues. This CDR3 is CASRHTGTSNYGYTF. CDR3 sequence (DNA): TGTGCCAGCAGACATACAGGGACCTCTAACTATGGCTACACCTTC.

The chain links TRBV5-1 to TRBJ2-5; 11 positions agree with TRBD2. Germline trimming cut 5 bases from V and 4 bases from J; bases unmatched to any gene: 7. Germline loops: CDR1 SGHRS, CDR2 YFSETQ. The CDR3 is made up of 15 amino acids. Written as DNA, the CDR3 is TGCGCCAGCAGTCCACTAGCGGGGGTCGGAGAGACCCAGTACTTC. It translates to CASSPLAGVGETQYF.

This chain links TRBV6-5 with TRBJ2-7; 11 positions match TRBD1. Trimming took 8 bases from V and 0 from J; bases not matched to a gene: 0. Germline V gene lookup returns CDR1 MNHEY and CDR2 SVGAGI. The CDR3 totals 13 residues. CDR3: CASGQGASYEQYF. CDR3 nucleotide sequence: TGTGCCAGCGGACAGGGGGCCTCCTACGAGCAGTACTTC.

The chain links TRBV19 to TRBJ2-3; possible D gene TRBD2, 5 bases. Germline CDR1 reads LNHDA; CDR2 reads SQIVND (reference sequence). Trimming took 5 bases from V and 2 from J, leaving 17 bases between them. This CDR3 region has 16 residues. The CDR3 loop reads CASSARTSGLTDTQYF. DNA of the CDR3: TGTGCCAGTAGTGCTCGTACTAGTGGACTCACAGATACGCAGTATTTT.

The J gene is TRBJ2-5, the V gene TRBV19; TRBD1 matches 10 bases. Germline V gene sequence: CDR1 LNHDA, CDR2 SQIVND (reference sequence). With 5 bases clipped from V and 5 bases from J, the junction kept 5 bases outside the gene matches. This CDR3 is 14 amino acids long. CDR3 residues: CASSPTGGAETQYF. The DNA for the CDR3 is TGTGCCAGTAGTCCGACAGGGGGCGCGGAGACCCAGTACTTC.

The chain employs TRBV27 and TRBJ2-1, with 10 bases lining up with TRBD2. CDR3 size: 15 residues. V was clipped by 5 bases and J by 9 bases; unmatched bases: 10. Germline CDR1 MNHEY, CDR2 SMNVEV (reference sequence). CDR3 sequence (DNA): TGTGCCAGCAGTCCAAGCGGGAGGGCCTGGGGTGAGCAGTTCTTC. It codes for CASSPSGRAWGEQFF.

CDR3 nucleotides: TGTGCCAGTACCACTCCGACCGGGACAGGGGACCAGCCCCAGCATTTT. It translates to CASTTPTGTGDQPQHF. The chain couples TRBV19 to TRBJ1-5, with TRBD1 matching 10 bases. The CDR3 loop spans 16 amino acids. V was clipped by 7 bases and J by 7 bases; unmatched bases: 13. Germline V gene sequence: CDR1 LNHDA, CDR2 SQIVND (reference sequence).

In nucleotides, the CDR3 is TGTGCCAGTAGTCCCCGGGTCGCTAGCAATGAGCAGTTCTTC. Translated, it gives CASSPRVASNEQFF. The rearrangement joins TRBV19 to TRBJ2-1; D uncertain. Trimming cost V 5 bases and J 6 bases, with 14 bases left between them. Germline V gene data show CDR1 as LNHDA and CDR2 as SQIVND (reference sequence). This CDR3 has 14 amino acids.

Only one count was recorded for this clone. The chain uses TRBV30 and TRBJ2-2; no firm D call. CDR1 and CDR2 from the germline V gene are GTSNPN and SVGIG (reference sequence). V dropped 5 bases and J dropped 5 bases, with 9 bases sitting between them. This CDR3 region has 12 residues. CDR3 in amino acids: CAWHEVTGELFF. The DNA of the CDR3 is TGTGCCTGGCACGAGGTTACCGGGGAGCTGTTTTTT.

The chain couples TRBV7-8 to TRBJ2-7; TRBD1 is a possible D gene (6 bases). The length of the CDR3 is 13 residues. CDR1 SGHVS and CDR2 FQNEAQ come from the germline V gene. Trimming shortened V by 1 base and J by 6 bases, and 10 bases separated the two germline ends. The CDR3 protein is CASSLDRVREQYF. CDR3 nucleotides: TGTGCCAGCAGCTTAGACAGGGTTCGCGAGCAGTACTTC.

The rearrangement links TRBV19 to TRBJ1-5; tentative D call: TRBD1 (5 bases). The CDR3 runs 14 residues. The V and J ends lost 0 bases and 6 bases respectively, with 9 bases between them. The germline gives CDR1 LNHDA, CDR2 SQIVND (reference sequence). For the CDR3, the DNA is TGTGCCAGTAGTATAGACAGGGTTGTTCAGCCCCAGCATTTT. Amino acid sequence: CASSIDRVVQPQHF.